This T cell receptor (beta chain) was identified during a study of pediatric ulcerative colitis. General study points: A couple of patients' blood samples yielded substantially fewer templates. No controls had the two rectal clonotypes shared by ulcerative colitis patients.

With regard to this clone: As yet, its antigen is unknown.

Germline V gives CDR1 MNHEY, CDR2 SMNVEV (reference sequence). CDR3 length: 15 residues. V was trimmed by 5 bases and J by 4 bases, leaving 12 bases between them. This was a survey-level run. Generated by immunoSEQ multiplex PCR, the TCRdb table keeps only in-frame clones and is missing some. Of roughly 60,000 clones in the sample, 80% to 90% are singletons; the top ten hold around 1.5%. The sample consisted of blood. This clonotype originated in a boy between 10 and 17 years old who was a control in a study of pediatric ulcerative colitis. The chain joins TRBV27 to TRBJ1-6, with D tentatively TRBD1 (5 bases). The chain's CDR3 is CASSPRGLYNSPLHF. The CDR3 DNA sequence: TGTGCCAGCAGTCCCCGGGGCCTGTATAATTCACCCCTCCACTTT.